This TCR beta chain stems from a study of response to subunit inactivated influenza vaccine. In germline, CDR1 is LGHNA, CDR2 YNFKEQ. This CDR3 region has 18 residues. V lost 0 bases, J lost 4 bases, and 12 bases stayed unmatched. In TCRdb, the RT-PCR reads were re-called with MiXCR into one record per CDR3 protein. The sample shows some 300,000 distinct CDR3 sequences, 22% of them seen only once. This clonotype was observed a handful of times. The starting material was PBMCs from blood, obtained 21 months after vaccination. V and J are TRBV4-2 and TRBJ1-3; 7 bases map to TRBD1. This receptor was identified in a man between 50 and 75 years old who received an inactivated influenza vaccine. CDR3 sequence reads: CASSQDQTGRFLGNTIYF. CDR3 DNA sequence: TGTGCCAGCAGCCAAGACCAGACAGGGAGGTTTCTCGGAAACACCATATATTTT.